This passage covers 27 T cell receptor beta chains from one sample sequenced in a study of blood T cell repertoires in COVID-19. Clones were read by immunoSEQ multiplex PCR, and TCRdb kept only the in-frame ones, dropping some. Found here are under 150,000 clones, around 82% of them singletons; the top ten hold roughly 4%. Sequencing was performed on PBMCs or T cells enriched from blood (not recorded which). These receptors were collected from a man aged 45 to 65 in a cohort exposed to, infected with or recovered from COVID-19 (not recorded which).

The genes are TRBV5-1 and TRBJ1-2, with a tentative D call TRBD1 (6 bases). Germline values: CDR1 SGHRS, CDR2 YFSETQ. Trimming pared 4 bases from V and 0 bases from J, leaving 10 bases between. CDR3 length: 14 residues. The CDR3 sequence: CASSRDTANYGYTF. The CDR3 DNA follows: TGCGCCAGCAGCAGGGACACCGCTAACTATGGCTACACCTTC. The variable domain in full, with the rest retrieved from reference TRBV5-1 and TRBJ1-2, is KAGVTQTPRYLIKTRGQQVTLSCSPISGHRSVSWYQQTPGQGLQFLFEYFSETQRNKGNFPGRFSGRQFSNSRSEMNVSTLELGDSALYLCASSRDTANYGYTFGSGTRLTVV.

The chain couples TRBV18 to TRBJ2-5, with a weak D call TRBD1 (5 bases). CDR3 length equals 13 residues. CDR1 and CDR2 (germline): KGHSH, LQKENI. Trimming cost V 2 bases and J 1 base, with 5 bases left between them. CDR3 sequence: CASSPDSQETQYF. CDR3 in DNA: TGTGCCAGCTCACCAGACAGCCAAGAGACCCAGTACTTC.

This sequence joins TRBV10-3 and TRBJ1-4; 9 bases line up with TRBD1. The CDR3 length is 15 residues. Looked up from germline, CDR1 is ENHRY and CDR2 is SYGVKD. V lost 6 bases to trimming and J lost 8 bases; unmatched junction nucleotides: 10. The CDR3 DNA reads as TGTGCCATCAGCCCGGGACGGGACAGGGCCGAAAAACTGTTTTTT. Translated, it gives CAISPGRDRAEKLFF.

CDR3 region: CASSSLKGGLGYTF. Written as DNA, the CDR3 is TGTGCCAGCAGCTCCCTCAAGGGGGGGCTCGGCTACACCTTC. The chain is built from TRBV25-1 and TRBJ1-2, with a possible D match to TRBD1 (6 bases). This CDR3 region has 14 residues. The V gene lost 6 bases and the J gene lost 8 bases, with 19 bases spanning the gap. Germline V gene data show CDR1 as MGHDK and CDR2 as SYGVNS.

The chain recombines TRBV12-5 with TRBJ1-2; 7 nucleotides line up with TRBD1. The CDR3 loop spans 14 amino acids. Germline loops: CDR1 LGHNT, CDR2 FRNRAP. Unmatched junction bases numbered 8, after V lost 3 bases and J lost 7 bases. CDR3 sequence reads: CASGFTTGASGYTF. CDR3 coding DNA: TGTGCTAGTGGTTTCACTACAGGGGCCAGTGGCTACACCTTC.

V gene TRBV2 combines with J gene TRBJ2-1, with D perhaps matching TRBD1 (5 bases). This CDR3 comprises 13 residues. Germline V lookup: CDR1 SNHLY, CDR2 FYNNEI. The V and J ends lost 5 bases and 9 bases respectively, with 14 bases between them. CDR3 bases: TGTGCCAGCAGTACCGCGCAGGGTGCTGAGCAGTTCTTC. Translating it yields CASSTAQGAEQFF. Full variable domain (missing parts from reference TRBV2 and TRBJ2-1): EPEVTQTPSHQVTQMGQEVILRCVPISNHLYFYWYRQILGQKVEFLVSFYNNEISEKSEIFDDQFSVERPDGSNFTLKIRSTKLEDSAMYFCASSTAQGAEQFFGPGTRLTVL.

This clone was counted a few times. The rearrangement links TRBV5-4 to TRBJ1-1; 7 nucleotides match TRBD1. Germline V CDR1 and CDR2: SGHNT, YYREEE (reference sequence). The trim removed 6 bases at V and 4 bases at J, leaving 9 bases unmatched. CDR3 length: 14 residues. The DNA for the CDR3 is TGTGCCAGCAACCCAGGGGGGTTTGGCACTGAAGCTTTCTTT. Residues: CASNPGGFGTEAFF.

The chain recombines TRBV27 with TRBJ1-1; 7 nucleotides align to TRBD1. J lost 5 bases, V lost 0 bases, and 6 bases had no gene match. This CDR3 contains 15 residues. Per the germline V gene, CDR1 is MNHEY and CDR2 is SMNVEV (reference sequence). For the CDR3, the DNA is TGTGCCAGCAGTTTATCCAAAGGGGGCGGGACTGAAGCTTTCTTT. Amino acids: CASSLSKGGGTEAFF.

The chain uses TRBV7-9 and TRBJ2-3; 10 bases match TRBD2. CDR1 is SEHNR, CDR2 FQNEAQ, per germline (reference sequence). Trimming cost V 8 bases and J 2 bases; bases outside gene matches: 13. This CDR3 has 17 residues. CDR3 protein: CASSPTALAGVTDTQYF. Written as DNA, the CDR3 is TGTGCCAGCTCCCCCACGGCGCTAGCGGGAGTCACAGATACGCAGTATTTT.

The chain has TRBV3-1 (or the pseudogene TRBV3-2) and TRBJ1-4; 7 positions agree with TRBD1. CDR3 length: 14 residues. The ends lost 3 bases at V and 5 bases at J; junction bases unmatched: 3. Germline loops: CDR1 LGHDT, CDR2 YNNKEL (reference sequence). CDR3 residues: CASSHPQGNEKLFF. Written as DNA, the CDR3 is TGTGCCAGCAGCCACCCACAGGGGAATGAAAAACTGTTTTTT.

V usage is TRBV7-8 and J usage is TRBJ1-2, with 9 positions matching TRBD1. CDR3 size: 15 residues. CDR1 and CDR2 from the germline V gene are SGHVS and FQNEAQ. V shed 1 base and J 3 bases; nucleotides not matched to a gene: 3. For the CDR3, the DNA is TGTGCCAGCAGCTTAGACACAGGGGGCTACTATGGCTACACCTTC. Protein sequence: CASSLDTGGYYGYTF.

CDR3 bases: TGTGCCAGCTCACCTACCGGGACAGGGGAAGAAAAACTGTTTTTT. Encoded protein: CASSPTGTGEEKLFF. The genes are TRBV18 and TRBJ1-4; TRBD1 matches 10 bases. The germline V gene has CDR1 KGHSH and CDR2 LQKENI. V shed 3 bases and J 8 bases; nucleotides not matched to a gene: 6. The CDR3 has 15 residues.

The chain employs TRBV10-3 and TRBJ2-7; 7 bases map to TRBD1. Germline trimming cut 7 bases from V and 5 bases from J; bases unmatched to any gene: 11. This CDR3 is built from 14 residues. Germline CDR1 is ENHRY and CDR2 is SYGVKD. The CDR3 protein is CAIMPRQGIDEQYF. CDR3 coding DNA: TGTGCCATCATGCCCCGACAGGGCATCGACGAGCAGTACTTC.

This clone turned up a few times. The chain combines TRBV2 with TRBJ2-5, with 11 bases lining up with TRBD2. Germline CDR1 and CDR2: SNHLY and FYNNEI. The CDR3 spans 13 residues. With V trimmed by 8 bases and J by 7 bases, 6 bases remained unmatched. CDR3 sequence reads: CASPGGTSGTQYF. CDR3 coding DNA: TGTGCCAGCCCAGGCGGGACTAGCGGGACCCAGTACTTC.

The chain uses TRBV5-1 and TRBJ2-7; D is unresolved. CDR1 and CDR2 from the germline V gene are SGHRS and YFSETQ. With 0 bases removed from V and 3 bases from J, the gap between germline ends came to 10 bases. CDR3 length: 14 residues. The CDR3 sequence is CASSLGLAVYEQYF. CDR3 nucleotides: TGCGCCAGCAGCTTGGGGTTAGCCGTCTACGAGCAGTACTTC.

This rearrangement joins TRBV6-5 to TRBJ1-6; 8 bases align to TRBD1. CDR3 size: 14 residues. Germline loops: CDR1 MNHEY, CDR2 SVGAGI. Germline trimming cut 6 bases from V and 7 bases from J; bases unmatched to any gene: 5. The DNA of the CDR3 is TGTGCCAGCAGCCCAGGGGGCACAAATTCACCCCTCCACTTT. Residues: CASSPGGTNSPLHF.

This rearrangement joins TRBV7-8 to TRBJ2-2; TRBD1 aligns across 9 bases. This CDR3 comprises 16 residues. Trimming at V came to 5 bases and at J to 6 bases, leaving 10 bases not matched to a gene. CDR1 and CDR2 from the germline V gene are SGHVS and FQNEAQ. The CDR3 DNA reads as TGTGCCAGCAGCGCGCGAAGGACAGGGGAGGCCGGGGAGCTGTTTTTT. Translating it yields CASSARRTGEAGELFF.

J is TRBJ2-2 and V is TRBV25-1, with a possible D match to TRBD2 (7 bases). The V gene lost 6 bases and the J gene lost 5 bases, with 16 bases spanning the gap. Germline V gene data show CDR1 as MGHDK and CDR2 as SYGVNS. The CDR3 loop spans 15 amino acids. CDR3 sequence: CASSSGVLATGELFF. CDR3 coding DNA: TGTGCCAGCAGCTCAGGGGTACTAGCGACCGGGGAGCTGTTTTTT.

This clone is a singleton in its sample. The chain carries TRBV7-9 and TRBJ1-1; weak D call: TRBD1 (6 bases). The ends were cut back, 2 bases at V and 6 bases at J, with 16 bases in the middle. The CDR3 is 15 amino acids. In germline, CDR1 is SEHNR, CDR2 FQNEAQ (reference sequence). CDR3 DNA: TGTGCCAGCAGCTTACAGGGGCGGGCGCGGGCTGAAGCTTTCTTT. This sequence encodes CASSLQGRARAEAFF.

For the CDR3, the DNA is TGTGCCACCAGCAGTCTAAGGGGTGGGTCACCCCTCCACTTT. It translates to CATSSLRGGSPLHF. The chain joins TRBV15 to TRBJ1-6; a possible D gene is TRBD1 (5 bases). Germline values: CDR1 LNHNV, CDR2 YYDKDF (reference sequence). V gave up 3 bases and J gave up 10 bases, with 13 bases separating them. CDR3 size: 14 residues.

V usage is TRBV24-1 and J usage is TRBJ2-2; possibly TRBD2 for D (6 bases). Trimming left V 7 bases short and J 5 bases short, with 10 bases between. Germline values: CDR1 KGHDR, CDR2 SFDVKD. The CDR3 is made up of 13 amino acids. The CDR3 nucleotides are TGTGCCACCAGCCTTGGGGGGACCGGGGAGCTGTTTTTT. Residues: CATSLGGTGELFF.

The chain links TRBV27 to TRBJ1-5; unclear D gene. V was shortened by 3 bases and J by 5 bases, with 8 bases between the two germline ends. The CDR3 consists of 13 residues. Per germline, CDR1 MNHEY and CDR2 SMNVEV (reference sequence). The CDR3 sequence: CASSFIGDQPQHF. For the CDR3, the DNA is TGTGCCAGCAGTTTCATCGGAGATCAGCCCCAGCATTTT.

Only one count was recorded for this clone. CDR3 sequence: CASSPLAGTGELFF. The CDR3 bases are TGTGCCAGCAGCCCACTGGCGGGCACCGGGGAGCTGTTTTTT. This chain joins TRBV11-3 and TRBJ2-2; weak D call: TRBD2 (5 bases). Between the trimmed V and J ends, which lost 5 bases and 4 bases, there was a span of 11 bases. The CDR3 runs to 14 residues. CDR1 SGHNT and CDR2 YENEEA come from the germline V gene.

V gene TRBV19 combines with J gene TRBJ1-1; D gene unclear. There are 14 residues in the CDR3. Trimming removed 8 bases from V and 1 base from J, with 14 bases in between. Germline V gene data show CDR1 as LNHDA and CDR2 as SQIVND (reference sequence). The CDR3 region is CASRERGSNTEAFF. The DNA of the CDR3 is TGTGCCAGTCGGGAGAGAGGTTCGAACACTGAAGCTTTCTTT.

V usage is TRBV7-8 and J usage is TRBJ2-5; D might be TRBD1 (6 bases). The CDR3 is 14 amino acids. V lost 6 bases and J 2 bases, leaving 13 bases between the germline ends. Germline V gene sequence: CDR1 SGHVS, CDR2 FQNEAQ. This CDR3 reads CASSRTEIQETQYF. The CDR3 nucleotides read TGTGCCAGCAGTCGGACAGAAATACAAGAGACCCAGTACTTC.

The chain employs TRBV6-1 and TRBJ1-1; D perhaps matches TRBD1 (6 bases). This CDR3 has 17 residues. Germline values: CDR1 MNHNS, CDR2 SASEGT. Trimming shortened V by 2 bases and J by 0 bases, and 16 bases separated the two germline ends. The CDR3, as DNA: TGTGCCAGCAGTGAACGGGGGGGGGCAGGAATGAACACTGAAGCTTTCTTT. It specifies CASSERGGAGMNTEAFF.

The chain carries TRBV24-1 and TRBJ1-2; D is unresolved. The CDR3 is made up of 13 amino acids. Germline V gene data show CDR1 as KGHDR and CDR2 as SFDVKD. The V gene lost 5 bases and the J gene lost 8 bases, with 14 bases spanning the gap. The CDR3 sequence: CATSGPGSNGYTF. CDR3 coding DNA: TGTGCCACCAGTGGCCCGGGGTCGAACGGCTACACCTTC.